This T cell receptor (beta chain) was documented in a study of OX40 agonist ivuxolimab in advanced cancers. Study at large: Partial responses were achieved by three patients, one with hepatocellular carcinoma and two with cutaneous melanoma. Study outcomes and limitations: Partial responders treated at 0.1-3.0 mg/kg exhibited clonal expansion among the lowest measured.

Only in-frame clones appear in the TCRdb table, and some are missing; sequencing was by immunoSEQ multiplex PCR. The data contain roughly 30,000 clones, around 90% of them singletons. Details on this clone: The antigen remains unidentified.

This CDR3 spans 15 amino acids. V gave up 9 bases and J gave up 2 bases; unmatched junction bases: 12. CDR1 MNHEY and CDR2 SVGAGI come from the germline V gene. The TCR sequence derives from an adult with an advanced solid tumor such as melanoma, head and neck, liver or kidney cancer. Sequenced material: CD4+ or CD8+ T cells sorted from blood, taken in a trial of the OX40 agonist ivuxolimab. This chain connects TRBV6-5 to TRBJ1-2; TRBD1 agrees at 7 bases. The CDR3 nucleotides are TGTGCCAGTTGTACCGACAGGGAAACAAACTATGGCTACACCTTC. It specifies CASCTDRETNYGYTF.